This T cell receptor beta chain was retrieved from a study of blood T cell repertoires in COVID-19. Study information: The United States, Italy and Spain were the sources of the acute and convalescent COVID-19 samples. PBMCs, B-cell-depleted T cells, or T cells provided the cDNA or gDNA that made up the material.

This clone came up a few times. Followed longitudinally, the Seattle patients had been enrolled during active infection. CDR3 length: 16 residues. The ends lost 0 bases at V and 3 bases at J; junction bases unmatched: 8. Germline V gene data show CDR1 as SGHRS and CDR2 as YFSETQ. In the original workflow: Estimation of nucleated cell counts relied on the amplification of reference gene primers. Some clones are missing from TCRdb's copy, which holds only in-frame ones; the method was immunoSEQ multiplex PCR. D and trimming were read from the DNA, whereas the V and J calls and clone size are those reported in that table. The table has 150,000 to 200,000 clones, about nine tenths seen once.

The rearrangement joins TRBV5-1 to TRBJ2-7; 8 nucleotides match TRBD1. This TCR derives from a woman aged 55-69 years with COVID-19, enrolled during active disease. The sample taken for sequencing was peripheral blood. The CDR3 loop is CASSLAGGDVLYEQYF. CDR3 nucleotide sequence: TGCGCCAGCAGCTTGGCAGGGGGCGATGTCCTCTACGAGCAGTACTTC.